This is a list of T cell receptor beta chains from one sample in a study of identical twins. TCRdb fed the 5' RACE reads into MiXCR, producing one record per CDR3 protein. This sample yields around 1.7 million distinct CDR3 sequences, of which roughly a third are seen a single time; less than 0.35% belongs to the top ten. Source material: cord blood. These receptors were taken from a newborn girl in good health. The CDR3 runs from the conserved cysteine through the conserved F or W. The D gene is left open where the match is weak. Clone size appears in some rows only: once, few, many, or a class for an expanded clone.

>TRBV6-2/TRBV6-3|.|TRBJ1-5|few
TGTGCCAGCAGTTACTACGGTAGCAATCAGCCCCAGCATTTT
CASSYYGSNQPQHF
>TRBV20-1|TRBD2|TRBJ2-1|.
TGCAGTGCTAGTGTGGCTAGCGGGGGACACAATGAGCAGTTCTTC
CSASVASGGHNEQFF
>TRBV11-1|.|TRBJ2-7|few
TGTGCCAGCAGCTTACCCCCGAACTACGAGCAGTACTTC
CASSLPPNYEQYF
>TRBV5-1|.|TRBJ1-2|few
TGCGCCAGCAGCACCGGGGGAGGAAACTATGGCTACACCTTC
CASSTGGGNYGYTF
>TRBV9|.|TRBJ1-1|once
TGTGCCAGCAGCCCAAATGGGGTCACTGAAGCTTTCTTT
CASSPNGVTEAFF
>TRBV7-2|TRBD1|TRBJ1-2|.
TGTGCCAGCAGCCCCCGGACAGGGGAACATGGCTACACCTTC
CASSPRTGEHGYTF
>TRBV6-2/TRBV6-3|TRBD2|TRBJ2-1|.
TGTGCCACCTCTGATGCGGGAGGGGATTACAATGAGCAGTTCTTC
CATSDAGGDYNEQFF
>TRBV7-2|TRBD2|TRBJ2-7|few
TGTGCCAGCAGCCATCGGGGGACTAGCGGTTTATACGAGCAGTACTTC
CASSHRGTSGLYEQYF
>TRBV29-1|.|TRBJ2-2|.
TGCAGCGTTGTGTCTAGTTCCCCCGGGGAGCTGTTTTTT
CSVVSSSPGELFF
>TRBV13|.|TRBJ1-2|few
TGTGCCAGCAGCCCCCGGGGAGCCTTAACTAACTATGGCTACACCTTC
CASSPRGALTNYGYTF
>TRBV30|.|TRBJ1-1|.
TGTGCCTGGAACCTACAGGGAGGGGCTGAAGCTTTCTTT
CAWNLQGGAEAFF
>TRBV5-1|TRBD1|TRBJ2-3|.
TGCGCCAGCAGCTTGAGGGGACAGGGGCGTCATAAAGGGGCAGATACGCAGTATTTT
CASSLRGQGRHKGADTQYF
>TRBV5-6|.|TRBJ2-6|.
TGTGCCAGCAGCTTGGTCATTGGGGCCAACGTCCTGACTTTC
CASSLVIGANVLTF
>TRBV5-1|TRBD2|TRBJ2-3|few
TGCGCCAGCAGCCTACTAGCGTCACAAAAGGGGGATACGCAGTATTTT
CASSLLASQKGDTQYF
>TRBV24-1|.|TRBJ2-1|.
TGTGCCACCCGTAGCGGACAGACGACTTCCTACAATGAGCAGTTCTTC
CATRSGQTTSYNEQFF
>TRBV12-3/TRBV12-4|.|TRBJ2-1|.
TGTGCCAGCAGTTTAGTTAGACACTCCTACAATGAGCAGTTCTTC
CASSLVRHSYNEQFF
>TRBV6-2/TRBV6-3|.|TRBJ2-1|.
TGTGCCAGCAGTTACGGCTTAGCGCACCTTGGAATAGATGAGCAGTTCTTC
CASSYGLAHLGIDEQFF
>TRBV20-1|TRBD2|TRBJ2-1|few
TGCAGTGCTGGTAGCGGGAGGGCGCGGAATGAGCAGTTCTTC
CSAGSGRARNEQFF
>TRBV27|.|TRBJ1-6|.
TGTGCCAGCAGTTTATACAACTCCTATAATTCACCCCTCCACTTT
CASSLYNSYNSPLHF
>TRBV20-1|.|TRBJ2-3|.
TGCAGTGTCAGCGGTGGTAGGTCCACAGATACGCAGTATTTT
CSVSGGRSTDTQYF
>TRBV29-1|.|TRBJ1-4|few
TGCAGCGTTGAAGATGGGGCGCGACTGTTTTTT
CSVEDGARLFF
>TRBV11-2|TRBD1|TRBJ1-2|.
TGTGCCAGCAGCTTAGAAGGGACAGGGATTAACTATGGCTACACCTTC
CASSLEGTGINYGYTF
>TRBV5-1|.|TRBJ2-1|many
TGCGCCAGCAGCTTAATACGATACAATGAGCAGTTCTTC
CASSLIRYNEQFF
>TRBV5-1|TRBD2|TRBJ2-1|few
TGCGCCAGCAGCTGGACGACTAGCGGGGGCTACAATGAGCAGTTCTTC
CASSWTTSGGYNEQFF
>TRBV28|.|TRBJ2-7|.
TGTGCCTGCAGTTCGCTAGCGAGGGCCGTCTACGAGCAGTACTTC
CACSSLARAVYEQYF
>TRBV5-1|.|TRBJ2-3|few
TGCGCCAGCAGCCACCTGGAAAGGGGTTCAAATACGCAGTATTTT
CASSHLERGSNTQYF
>TRBV27|.|TRBJ2-2|few
TGTGCCAGCAGTCTCCCCTTACTAGGAGGCGGGGAGCTGTTTTTT
CASSLPLLGGGELFF
>TRBV20-1|.|TRBJ1-1|once
TGCAGTGCTAGAGAGGGGATAACTCTTGAAGCTTTCTTT
CSAREGITLEAFF
>TRBV29-1|.|TRBJ2-1|few
TGCAGCGTTGACCCCAGTCCCAATGAGCAGTTCTTC
CSVDPSPNEQFF
>TRBV6-5|TRBD1|TRBJ1-2|.
TGTGCCAGCAGTTTCGCCGGGACAGGGATGGAGGATGGCTACACCTTC
CASSFAGTGMEDGYTF
>TRBV4-1|TRBD1|TRBJ2-1|.
TGCGCCAGCAGCCATTCGTTCGGGTTCCGGACAGGCTCTACTAATGAGCAGTTCTTC
CASSHSFGFRTGSTNEQFF
>TRBV21-1|.|TRBJ2-3|.
TGTGCCAGCAGCAAGGGTCGGATGGCGACTAGCGGGGGTACAGATACGCAGTATTTT
CASSKGRMATSGGTDTQYF
>TRBV7-2|.|TRBJ1-1|.
TGTGCCAGCAGCACCCTTACAGGGAACACTGAAGCTTTCTTT
CASSTLTGNTEAFF
>TRBV3-1|.|TRBJ1-1|.
TGTGCCAGCAGGAACTCGGACAGCACTGAAGCTTTCTTT
CASRNSDSTEAFF
>TRBV19|TRBD1|TRBJ2-7|.
TGTGCCATCCTAGGGGGCAGGACCTACGAGCAGTACTTC
CAILGGRTYEQYF
>TRBV5-1|TRBD1|TRBJ2-3|.
TGCGCCAGCAGCCTCAACAGGGGCTCCCTCACAGATACGCAGTCTTTT
CASSLNRGSLTDTQSF
>TRBV12-3/TRBV12-4|.|TRBJ2-7|many
TGTGCCAGCATTTTCCGGGACCGAACCTACGAGCAGTACTTC
CASIFRDRTYEQYF
>TRBV6-5|.|TRBJ1-2|few
TGTGCCAGCAGTTGGGATGGCTACACCTTC
CASSWDGYTF
>TRBV6-5|.|TRBJ1-1|.
TGTGCCAGCAGTTGCCGGAGCGGCACTGAAGCTTTCTTT
CASSCRSGTEAFF
>TRBV6-6|.|TRBJ1-2|.
TGTGCCAGCAGTTACCTCCTAGACAGTGACACTATGATGGGCTACACCTTC
CASSYLLDSDTMMGYTF
>TRBV2|TRBD1|TRBJ1-5|few
TGTGCCAGCAGCAGAATTCGGGACAGCCGCAATCAGCCCCAGCATTTT
CASSRIRDSRNQPQHF
>TRBV7-2|.|TRBJ2-2|few
TGTGCCAGCAGCTTACAGGGGACGACCGGGGAGCTGTTTTTT
CASSLQGTTGELFF
>TRBV29-1|TRBD2|TRBJ2-1|.
TGCAGCGTTGAAGAGTGGACTAGTAACAATGAGCAGTTCTTC
CSVEEWTSNNEQFF
>TRBV28|TRBD2|TRBJ2-7|.
TGTGCCGGGGGGGGACGTTCGTCCCCCGAGCAGTACTTC
CAGGGRSSPEQYF
>TRBV4-1|.|TRBJ2-7|few
TGCGCCAGCAGCCAACCCTACGGACGTAGCTACGAGCAGTACTTC
CASSQPYGRSYEQYF
>TRBV9|TRBD2|TRBJ2-3|.
TGTGCCAGCAGCGTCCTCGGAGGGAGGGGAGGCTCCACAGATACGCAGTATTTT
CASSVLGGRGGSTDTQYF
>TRBV12-3/TRBV12-4|.|TRBJ2-7|.
TGTGCCAGCAGCCGCGGAGATTTCTACGAGCAGTACTTC
CASSRGDFYEQYF
>TRBV28|.|TRBJ2-2|few
TGTGCCAGCAGTTTGCCTGTAGGGGAGCTGTTTTTT
CASSLPVGELFF
>TRBV28|.|TRBJ1-2|few
TGTGCCGCCCACAGAGTTCCTAACTATGGCTACACCTTC
CAAHRVPNYGYTF
>TRBV11-2|.|TRBJ1-6|.
TGTGCCAGCAGCTTTCGGGCACAGGGTAATTCACCCCTCCACTTT
CASSFRAQGNSPLHF
>TRBV4-2|.|TRBJ1-1|few
TGTGCCAGCAGCCAGATGGGGCAGGGCTCTGAAGCTTTCTTT
CASSQMGQGSEAFF
>TRBV29-1|.|TRBJ2-5|many
TGCAGCGTTGAGGGGGAACAAGAGACCCAGTACTTC
CSVEGEQETQYF
>TRBV6-5|.|TRBJ1-6|.
TGTGCCACCCTCAGGGACTTTAATTCACCCCTCCACTTT
CATLRDFNSPLHF